Listed below are T cell receptor beta chains from one sample, sequenced in a study of blood T cells in healthy people across ages. MiXCR, run by TCRdb on the 5' RACE reads, gives a single entry per CDR3 protein. The sample has 710,000 or so distinct CDR3 sequences, 32% seen once; the top ten hold 15% to 17%. What was sequenced was blood. The receptors shown here come from a woman at least 80 years old in good health. The CDR3 runs from the conserved cysteine through the conserved F or W. D genes are given only for firm matches. The listing skips clone size in some rows; elsewhere it reads once, few, many or a size class.

v_call	d_call	j_call	clone_size	cdr3_aa	cdr3_nt
TRBV7-9	-	TRBJ1-5	-	CASSLGQHSNQPQHF	TGTGCCAGCAGCTTAGGACAGCATAGCAATCAGCCCCAGCATTTT
TRBV20-1	-	TRBJ1-1	few	CSAPPLSVNTEAFF	TGCAGTGCTCCCCCACTGTCCGTGAACACTGAAGCTTTCTTT
TRBV6-2/TRBV6-3	-	TRBJ1-2	-	CASTGVDGPSNYGYTF	TGTGCCAGCACCGGGGTGGACGGGCCATCTAACTATGGCTACACCTTC
TRBV20-1	-	TRBJ1-2	-	CSASGDAGGYTF	TGCAGTGCTAGTGGGGACGCGGGGGGCTACACCTTC
TRBV10-2	TRBD2	TRBJ2-2	-	CASRGRAGSNTGELFF	TGCGCCAGCAGGGGGAGAGCGGGGTCGAACACCGGGGAGCTGTTTTTT
TRBV6-1	-	TRBJ2-7	many	CASSEIPTVSYEQYF	TGTGCCAGCAGTGAAATCCCTACCGTCTCCTACGAGCAGTACTTC
TRBV29-1	TRBD1	TRBJ1-1	-	CSVDRGRVGNTEAFF	TGCAGCGTGGACAGGGGGCGCGTGGGGAACACTGAAGCTTTCTTT
TRBV20-1	TRBD1	TRBJ2-7	many	CSAREWGGGQGRYEQYF	TGCAGTGCTAGAGAATGGGGGGGGGGACAGGGTAGGTACGAGCAGTACTTC
TRBV7-9	-	TRBJ1-4	many	CASSLTGTVNEKLFF	TGTGCCAGCAGCCTAACTGGGACGGTGAATGAAAAACTGTTTTTT
TRBV7-3	TRBD1	TRBJ2-1	many	CASSTAGSGTGVYNEQFF	TGTGCCAGCAGCACTGCCGGATCGGGGACAGGGGTCTACAATGAGCAGTTCTTC
TRBV29-1	-	TRBJ2-6	few	CSVVWEGQAPYSGANVLTF	TGCAGCGTTGTATGGGAGGGACAGGCCCCTTACTCTGGGGCCAACGTCCTGACTTTC
TRBV2	-	TRBJ1-5	-	CASNLDGGSNQPQHF	TGTGCCAGCAACCTGGACGGAGGTAGCAATCAGCCCCAGCATTTT
TRBV28	TRBD1	TRBJ2-3	-	CASSLFGQGRDTQYF	TGTGCCAGCAGTTTATTCGGACAGGGGAGAGATACGCAGTATTTT
TRBV20-1	TRBD2	TRBJ2-1	many	CSARGVAGGYNEQFF	TGCAGTGCTAGAGGGGTAGCGGGGGGTTACAATGAGCAGTTCTTC
TRBV12-3/TRBV12-4	-	TRBJ1-1	-	CASSYKLNTEAFF	TGTGCCAGCAGCTATAAGTTGAACACTGAAGCTTTCTTT
TRBV7-9	TRBD1	TRBJ2-3	many	CASSQSTGGSGDTQYF	TGTGCCAGCAGCCAGAGTACAGGGGGCAGTGGAGATACGCAGTATTTT
TRBV10-3	-	TRBJ2-5	many	CAISKTLGLQETQYF	TGTGCCATCAGCAAGACTCTGGGGCTCCAAGAGACCCAGTACTTC
TRBV7-9	-	TRBJ2-1	-	CASSSTGLRDEQFF	TGTGCCAGCAGCTCAACGGGGCTAAGGGATGAGCAGTTCTTC
TRBV12-3/TRBV12-4	-	TRBJ2-1	-	CASRLKDEQFF	TGTGCCAGCAGGTTAAAGGATGAGCAGTTCTTC
TRBV28	-	TRBJ1-1	-	CASSVPANTEAFF	TGTGCCAGCAGTGTTCCGGCGAACACTGAAGCTTTCTTT
TRBV7-9	TRBD1	TRBJ2-7	few	CASRGTGSGKEPSEQYF	TGTGCCAGCAGGGGGACAGGGAGTGGAAAGGAGCCTTCCGAGCAGTACTTC
TRBV4-2	TRBD2	TRBJ2-3	many	CASSQVNSGGADTQYF	TGTGCCAGCAGCCAAGTAAATAGCGGGGGGGCAGATACGCAGTATTTT
TRBV7-2	-	TRBJ1-1	few	CASSLTGRPRGTEAFF	TGTGCCAGCAGCCTTACAGGGAGACCAAGGGGCACTGAAGCTTTCTTT
TRBV6-1	TRBD1	TRBJ2-1	-	CASSEAVQGYAYNEQFF	TGTGCCAGCAGTGAAGCGGTACAGGGGTACGCCTACAATGAGCAGTTCTTC
TRBV20-1	-	TRBJ2-7	-	CSVTGNYEQYF	TGCAGCGTTACAGGGAATTACGAGCAGTACTTC
TRBV2	-	TRBJ1-2	few	CASSEAGRRNYGYTF	TGTGCCAGCAGTGAAGCGGGGAGGCGGAACTATGGCTACACCTTC
TRBV5-4	TRBD1	TRBJ2-5	-	CASSQDRAGETQYF	TGTGCCAGCAGCCAGGACAGGGCTGGAGAGACCCAGTACTTC
TRBV20-1	TRBD1	TRBJ1-2	many	CSATGGINYGYTF	TGCAGTGCTACAGGGGGGATAAACTATGGCTACACCTTC
TRBV20-1	-	TRBJ2-1	once	CSAERRGEQFF	TGCAGTGCGGAGAGGAGGGGCGAGCAGTTCTTC
TRBV15	TRBD2	TRBJ2-7	many	CATSRDRSGGREQYF	TGTGCCACCAGCAGAGATAGGAGCGGGGGTCGCGAGCAGTACTTC
TRBV20-1	TRBD1	TRBJ1-2	many	CSASPLTGGGYGYTF	TGCAGTGCTAGTCCCCTCACAGGGGGCGGCTATGGCTACACCTTC
TRBV20-1	TRBD2	TRBJ2-1	many	CSARGPRGVNEQFF	TGCAGTGCTAGGGGCCCTCGGGGGGTGAATGAGCAGTTCTTC
TRBV2	-	TRBJ1-2	many	CASSQQGNGYGYTF	TGTGCCAGCAGTCAACAGGGAAATGGCTATGGCTACACCTTC
TRBV6-5	TRBD1	TRBJ1-2	-	CASGEQGARSYTF	TGTGCCAGCGGCGAACAGGGGGCGCGGAGCTACACCTTC
TRBV5-1	TRBD2	TRBJ2-2	-	CASSPPSGGAGGELFF	TGCGCCAGCAGCCCCCCCAGCGGGGGGGCTGGCGGGGAGCTGTTTTTT
TRBV20-1	-	TRBJ1-2	few	CSARGPPPKYGYTF	TGCAGTGCTCGCGGGCCACCGCCCAAGTATGGCTACACCTTC
TRBV5-1	-	TRBJ1-4	-	CASSLTNAANEKLFF	TGCGCCAGCAGCCTGACGAACGCTGCTAATGAAAAACTGTTTTTT
TRBV20-1	TRBD1	TRBJ2-7	many	CSARADRYEQYF	TGCAGTGCTAGAGCGGACAGGTACGAGCAGTACTTC
TRBV20-1	TRBD2	TRBJ2-1	many	CSFPGRGGADEQFF	TGCAGTTTCCCCGGGCGCGGGGGGGCCGATGAGCAGTTCTTC
TRBV5-1	TRBD1	TRBJ2-1	many	CASIPTGGSYNEQFF	TGCGCCAGCATCCCGACAGGGGGCTCCTACAATGAGCAGTTCTTC
TRBV6-5	-	TRBJ2-6	-	CASNAGGANVLTF	TGTGCCAGCAACGCTGGTGGGGCCAACGTCCTGACTTTC
TRBV7-2	-	TRBJ1-2	many	CASSSQGTANYGYTF	TGTGCCAGCAGCTCCCAGGGGACCGCCAACTATGGCTACACCTTC
TRBV7-6	TRBD1	TRBJ1-6	many	CASSLNRGNSPLHF	TGTGCCAGCAGCCTAAACAGGGGTAATTCACCCCTCCACTTT
TRBV11-2	TRBD1	TRBJ2-3	many	CASSRNRGMTDTQYF	TGTGCCAGCAGTCGGAACAGGGGGATGACAGATACGCAGTATTTT
TRBV5-1	-	TRBJ1-2	many	CASSLGAAWDGYTF	TGCGCCAGCAGCTTGGGGGCAGCTTGGGATGGCTACACCTTC